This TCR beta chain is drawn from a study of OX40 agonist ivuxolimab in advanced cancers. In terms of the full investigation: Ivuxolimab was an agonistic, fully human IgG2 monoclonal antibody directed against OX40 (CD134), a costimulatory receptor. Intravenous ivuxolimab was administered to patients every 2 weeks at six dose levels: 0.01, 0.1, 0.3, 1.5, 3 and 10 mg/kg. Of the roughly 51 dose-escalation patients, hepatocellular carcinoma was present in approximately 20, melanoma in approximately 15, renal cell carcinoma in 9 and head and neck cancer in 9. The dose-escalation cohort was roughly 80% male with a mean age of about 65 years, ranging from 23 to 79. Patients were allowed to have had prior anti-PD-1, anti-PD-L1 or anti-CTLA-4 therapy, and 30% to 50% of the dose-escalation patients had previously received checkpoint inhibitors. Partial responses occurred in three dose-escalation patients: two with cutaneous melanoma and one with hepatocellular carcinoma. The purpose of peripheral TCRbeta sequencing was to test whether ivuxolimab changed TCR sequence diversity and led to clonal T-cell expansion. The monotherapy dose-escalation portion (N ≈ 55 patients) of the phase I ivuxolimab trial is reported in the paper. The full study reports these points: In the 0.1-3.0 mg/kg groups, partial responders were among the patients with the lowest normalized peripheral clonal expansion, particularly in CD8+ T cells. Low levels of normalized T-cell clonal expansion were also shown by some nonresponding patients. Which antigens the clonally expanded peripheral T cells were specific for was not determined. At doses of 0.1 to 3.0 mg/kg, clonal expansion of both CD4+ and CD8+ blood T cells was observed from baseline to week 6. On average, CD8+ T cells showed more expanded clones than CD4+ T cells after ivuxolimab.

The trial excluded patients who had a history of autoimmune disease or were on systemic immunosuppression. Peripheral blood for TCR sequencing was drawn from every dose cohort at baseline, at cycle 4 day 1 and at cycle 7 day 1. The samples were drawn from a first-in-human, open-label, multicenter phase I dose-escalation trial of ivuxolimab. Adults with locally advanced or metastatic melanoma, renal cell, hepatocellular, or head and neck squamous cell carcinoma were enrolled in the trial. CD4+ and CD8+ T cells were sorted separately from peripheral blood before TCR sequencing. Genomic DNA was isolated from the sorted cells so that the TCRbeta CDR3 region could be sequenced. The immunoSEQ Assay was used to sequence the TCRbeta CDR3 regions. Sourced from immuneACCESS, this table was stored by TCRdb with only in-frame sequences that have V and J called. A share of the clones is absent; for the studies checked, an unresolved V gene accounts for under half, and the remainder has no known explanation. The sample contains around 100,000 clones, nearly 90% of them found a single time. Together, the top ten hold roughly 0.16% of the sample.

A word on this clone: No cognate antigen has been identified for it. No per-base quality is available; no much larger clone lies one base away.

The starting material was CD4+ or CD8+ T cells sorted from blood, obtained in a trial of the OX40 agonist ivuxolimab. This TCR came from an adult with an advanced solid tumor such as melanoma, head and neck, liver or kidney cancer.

CDR3 loop: CASSPTGGLETQYF. In nucleotides, the sequence is TGTGCCAGCTCACCAACAGGGGGCCTGGAGACCCAGTACTTC. The chain is encoded by TRBV18 joined to TRBJ2-5, and 9 bases in between align with TRBD1. For this chain, trimming is 2 bases at the V end and 5 bases at the J end, and the number of junction bases without a gene match is 3. The germline V gene gives CDR1 as KGHSH and CDR2 as LQKENI. The cysteine opens and the phenylalanine closes a CDR3 of 14 amino acids. The sequence is cut down to CDR3 DNA, 42 bases in frame from base 1.